This T cell receptor beta chain was recorded in a study of T cell responses to AZD1222 COVID-19 vaccine. General study findings and limits: Just a handful of AZD1222 recipients tested seropositive at baseline. Spike-specific TCR repertoires showed rising breadth and depth after two AZD1222 doses. Sampling captured repertoires only after the peak T cell response. Unmutated variant regions reportedly attract nearly half of all spike-specific TCRs.

Method: immunoSEQ multiplex PCR; TCRdb's copy keeps in-frame clones and lacks some. The sample has approximately 120,000 clones, roughly 91% seen once. The CDR3 extends over 14 amino acids. CDR1 is GTSNPN, CDR2 SVGIG, per germline (reference sequence). The ends were cut back, 0 bases at V and 2 bases at J, with 11 bases in the middle. A note on this clone: Its specificity is not known.

This sequence was found in an adult in good health. The chain has TRBV30 and TRBJ2-7; D not certain. The sample here was peripheral blood, taken on day 0 of MenACWY control vaccination. The CDR3, as DNA: TGTGCCTGGAGTGTAGGGTACGTACCCTACGAGCAGTACTTC. Translated: CAWSVGYVPYEQYF.